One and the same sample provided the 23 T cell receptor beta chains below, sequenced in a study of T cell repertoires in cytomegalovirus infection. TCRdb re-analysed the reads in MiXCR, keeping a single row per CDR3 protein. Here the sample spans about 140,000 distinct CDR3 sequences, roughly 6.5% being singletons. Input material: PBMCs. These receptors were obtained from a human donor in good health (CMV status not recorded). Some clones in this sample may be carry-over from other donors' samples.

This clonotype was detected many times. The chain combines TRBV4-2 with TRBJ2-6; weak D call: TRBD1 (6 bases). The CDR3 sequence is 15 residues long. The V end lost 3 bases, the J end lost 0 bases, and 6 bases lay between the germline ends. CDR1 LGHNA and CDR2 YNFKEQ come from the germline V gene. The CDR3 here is CASSQTGSGANVLTF. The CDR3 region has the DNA TGTGCCAGCAGCCAGACAGGCTCTGGGGCCAACGTCCTGACTTTC.

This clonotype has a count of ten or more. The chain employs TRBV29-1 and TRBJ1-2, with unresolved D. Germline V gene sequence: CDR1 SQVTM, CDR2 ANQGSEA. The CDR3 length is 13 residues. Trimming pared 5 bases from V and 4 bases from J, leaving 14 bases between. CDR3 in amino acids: CSVNLGTVYGYTF. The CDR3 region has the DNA TGCAGCGTTAATTTGGGCACAGTCTATGGCTACACCTTC.

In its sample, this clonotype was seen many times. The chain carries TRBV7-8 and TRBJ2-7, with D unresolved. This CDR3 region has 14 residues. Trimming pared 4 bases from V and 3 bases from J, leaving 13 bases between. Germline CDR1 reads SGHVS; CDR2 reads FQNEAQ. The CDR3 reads CASSSIRAGYEQYF. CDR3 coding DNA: TGTGCCAGCAGCTCCATTAGGGCAGGCTACGAGCAGTACTTC.

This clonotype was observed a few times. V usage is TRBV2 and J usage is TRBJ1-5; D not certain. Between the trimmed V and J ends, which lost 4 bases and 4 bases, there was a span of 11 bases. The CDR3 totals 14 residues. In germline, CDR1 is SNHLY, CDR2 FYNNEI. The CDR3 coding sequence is TGTGCCAGCAGTGGGGCGGGAGGGAATCAGCCCCAGCATTTT. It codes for CASSGAGGNQPQHF.

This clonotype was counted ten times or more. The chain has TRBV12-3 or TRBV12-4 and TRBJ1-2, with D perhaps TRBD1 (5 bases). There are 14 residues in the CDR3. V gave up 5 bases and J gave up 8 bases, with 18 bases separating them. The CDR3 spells CASSTPRRTRGYTF. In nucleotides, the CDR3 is TGTGCCAGCAGTACCCCTCGCAGGACAAGAGGCTACACCTTC.

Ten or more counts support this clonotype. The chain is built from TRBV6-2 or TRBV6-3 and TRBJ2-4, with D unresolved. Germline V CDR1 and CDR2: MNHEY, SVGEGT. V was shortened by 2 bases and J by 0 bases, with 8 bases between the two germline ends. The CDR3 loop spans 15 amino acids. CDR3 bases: TGTGCCAGCAGTTACGATACGTTAGCCAAAAACATTCAGTACTTC. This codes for CASSYDTLAKNIQYF.

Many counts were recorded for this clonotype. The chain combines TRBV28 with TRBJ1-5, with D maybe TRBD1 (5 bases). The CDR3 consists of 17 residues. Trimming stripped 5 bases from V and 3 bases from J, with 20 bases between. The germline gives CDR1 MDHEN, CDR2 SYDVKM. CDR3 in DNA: TGTGCCAGCAGTACGCCTATCAGGGTGGGGTACAATCAGCCCCAGCATTTT. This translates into CASSTPIRVGYNQPQHF.

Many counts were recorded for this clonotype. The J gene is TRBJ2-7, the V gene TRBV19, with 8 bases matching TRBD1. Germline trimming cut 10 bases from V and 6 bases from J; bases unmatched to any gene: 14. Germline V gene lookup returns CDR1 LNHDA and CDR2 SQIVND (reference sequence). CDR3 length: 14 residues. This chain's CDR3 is CATSPDRDFGEQYF. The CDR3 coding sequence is TGTGCCACCTCCCCGGACAGGGACTTTGGCGAGCAGTACTTC.

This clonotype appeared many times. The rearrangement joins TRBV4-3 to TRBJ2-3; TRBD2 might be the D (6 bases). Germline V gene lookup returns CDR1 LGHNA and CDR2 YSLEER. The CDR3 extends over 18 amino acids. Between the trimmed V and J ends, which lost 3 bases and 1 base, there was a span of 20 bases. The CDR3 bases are TGCGCCAGCAGCCACCCCCTCTTGACTAGATCACGCACAGATACGCAGTATTTT. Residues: CASSHPLLTRSRTDTQYF.

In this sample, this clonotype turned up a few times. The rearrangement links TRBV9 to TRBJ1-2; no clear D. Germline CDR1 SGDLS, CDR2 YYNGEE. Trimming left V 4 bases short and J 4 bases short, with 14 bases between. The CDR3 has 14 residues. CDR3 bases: TGTGCCAGCAGCCCTGAGATCGAGCCCTATGGCTACACCTTC. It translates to CASSPEIEPYGYTF.

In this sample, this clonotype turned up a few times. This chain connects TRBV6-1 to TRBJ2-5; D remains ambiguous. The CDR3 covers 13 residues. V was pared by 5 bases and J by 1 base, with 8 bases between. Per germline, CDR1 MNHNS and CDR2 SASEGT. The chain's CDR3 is CASSRTPQETQYF. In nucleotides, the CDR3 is TGTGCCAGCAGTCGTACACCCCAAGAGACCCAGTACTTC.

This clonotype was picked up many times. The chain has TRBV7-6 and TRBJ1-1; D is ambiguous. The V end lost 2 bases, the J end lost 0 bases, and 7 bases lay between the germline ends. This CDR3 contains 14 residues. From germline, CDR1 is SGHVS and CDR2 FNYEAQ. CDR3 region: CASSLLLMNTEAFF. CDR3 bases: TGTGCCAGCAGCTTACTATTGATGAACACTGAAGCTTTCTTT.

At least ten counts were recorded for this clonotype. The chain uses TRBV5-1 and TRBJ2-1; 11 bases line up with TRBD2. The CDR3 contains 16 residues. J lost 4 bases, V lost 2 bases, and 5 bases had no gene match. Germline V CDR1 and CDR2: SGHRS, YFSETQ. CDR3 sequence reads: CASSFMTSGEYNEQFF. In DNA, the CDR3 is TGCGCCAGCAGCTTTATGACTAGCGGGGAATACAATGAGCAGTTCTTC.

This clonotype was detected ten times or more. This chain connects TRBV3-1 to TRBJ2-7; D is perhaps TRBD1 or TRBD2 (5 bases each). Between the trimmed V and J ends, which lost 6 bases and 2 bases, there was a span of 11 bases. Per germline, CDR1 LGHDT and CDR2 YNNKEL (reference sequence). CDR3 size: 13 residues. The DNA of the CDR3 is TGTGCCAGCAGACGGGACGGAACCTACGAGCAGTACTTC. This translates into CASRRDGTYEQYF.

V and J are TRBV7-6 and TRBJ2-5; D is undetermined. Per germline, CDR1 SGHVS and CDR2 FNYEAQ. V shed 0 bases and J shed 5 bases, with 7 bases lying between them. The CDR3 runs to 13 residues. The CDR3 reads CASSLASLETQYF. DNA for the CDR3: TGTGCCAGCAGCTTAGCTAGTTTGGAGACCCAGTACTTC.

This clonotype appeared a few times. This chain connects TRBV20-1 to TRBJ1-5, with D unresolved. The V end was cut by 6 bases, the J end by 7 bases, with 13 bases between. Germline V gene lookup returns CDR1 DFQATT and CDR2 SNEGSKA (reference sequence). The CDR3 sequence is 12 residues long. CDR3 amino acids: CSAKRGGQPQHF. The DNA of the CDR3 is TGCAGTGCGAAGAGAGGAGGCCAGCCCCAGCATTTT.

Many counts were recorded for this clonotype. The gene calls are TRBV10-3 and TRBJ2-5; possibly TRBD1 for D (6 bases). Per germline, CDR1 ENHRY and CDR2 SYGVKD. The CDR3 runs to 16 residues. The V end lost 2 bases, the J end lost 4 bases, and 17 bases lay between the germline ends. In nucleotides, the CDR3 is TGTGCCATCAGTGAGACGGAGAGGACAGCCCGAGAGACCCAGTACTTC. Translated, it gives CAISETERTARETQYF.

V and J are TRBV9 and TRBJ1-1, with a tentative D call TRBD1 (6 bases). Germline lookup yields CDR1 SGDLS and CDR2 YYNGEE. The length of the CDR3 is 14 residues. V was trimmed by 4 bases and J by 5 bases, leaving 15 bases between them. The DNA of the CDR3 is TGTGCCAGCAGCACTAGAGGGGGTGAAACTGAAGCTTTCTTT. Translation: CASSTRGGETEAFF.

This CDR3 is CASTPVAAKSGYTF. Here the CDR3 DNA reads TGTGCCAGCACCCCTGTCGCGGCCAAGTCTGGCTACACCTTC. V is TRBV28 and J is TRBJ1-2; D is unresolved. Trimming removed 7 bases from V and 7 bases from J, with 19 bases in between. The CDR3 extends over 14 amino acids. Germline lookup yields CDR1 MDHEN and CDR2 SYDVKM.

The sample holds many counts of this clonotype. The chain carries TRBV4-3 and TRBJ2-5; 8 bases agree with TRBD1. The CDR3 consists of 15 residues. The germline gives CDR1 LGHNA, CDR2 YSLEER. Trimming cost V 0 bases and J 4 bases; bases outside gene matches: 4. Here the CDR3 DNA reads TGCGCCAGCAGCCAAGATTCAGGGGGCGGAGAGACCCAGTACTTC. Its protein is CASSQDSGGGETQYF.

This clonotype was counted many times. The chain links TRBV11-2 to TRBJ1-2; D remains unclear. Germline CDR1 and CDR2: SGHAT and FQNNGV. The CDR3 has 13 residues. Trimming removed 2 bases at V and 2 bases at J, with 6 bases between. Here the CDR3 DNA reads TGTGCCAGCAGCTTAAGTCAGAACTATGGCTACACCTTC. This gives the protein CASSLSQNYGYTF.

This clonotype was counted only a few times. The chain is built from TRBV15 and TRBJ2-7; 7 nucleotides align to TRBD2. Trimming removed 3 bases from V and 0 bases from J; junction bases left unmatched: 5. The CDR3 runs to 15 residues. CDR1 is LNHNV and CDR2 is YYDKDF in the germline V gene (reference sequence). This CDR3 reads CATSSRRESSYEQYF. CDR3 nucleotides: TGTGCCACCAGCAGTAGGCGGGAGAGCTCCTACGAGCAGTACTTC. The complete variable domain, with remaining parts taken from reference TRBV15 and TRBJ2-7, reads DAMVIQNPRYQVTQFGKPVTLSCSQTLNHNVMYWYQQKSSQAPKLLFHYYDKDFNNEADTPDNFQSRRPNTSFCFLDIRSPGLGDTAMYLCATSSRRESSYEQYFGPGTRLTVT.

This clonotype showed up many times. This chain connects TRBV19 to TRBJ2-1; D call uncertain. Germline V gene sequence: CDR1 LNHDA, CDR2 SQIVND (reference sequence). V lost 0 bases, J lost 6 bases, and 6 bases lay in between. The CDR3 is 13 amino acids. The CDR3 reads CASSIEGSNEQFF. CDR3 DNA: TGTGCCAGTAGTATAGAAGGGTCCAATGAGCAGTTCTTC. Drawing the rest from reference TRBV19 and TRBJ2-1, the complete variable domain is DGGITQSPKYLFRKEGQNVTLSCEQNLNHDAMYWYRQDPGQGLRLIYYSQIVNDFQKGDIAEGYSVSREKKESFPLTVTSAQKNPTAFYLCASSIEGSNEQFFGPGTRLTVL.